The 9 T cell receptor beta chains below all came from one sample that was sequenced in a study of vaccination effects on CD4 cells after COVID-19. Sequencing used immunoSEQ multiplex PCR; TCRdb keeps in-frame clones, though not all of them. Here the sample spans tens of thousands of clones, 76% being singletons. Antigens of these TCRs are unknown. Scientists isolated CD4+ T cells after a roughly 9-day culture period ended. The sample in question was CD4+ T cells from PBMCs cultured without peptide, obtained before COVID-19 vaccination. All receptors derive from a human donor who had a prior SARS-CoV-2 infection.

The chain is built from TRBV14 and TRBJ2-7; the D is unclear. Per the germline V gene, CDR1 is SGHDN and CDR2 is FVKESK. V was cut by 3 bases and J by 1 base, with 10 bases left in between. The CDR3 is 14 residues long. The CDR3 coding sequence is TGTGCCAGCAGCCATTGGCGCAGTTCCTACGAGCAGTACTTC. It encodes CASSHWRSSYEQYF. The whole variable domain, remainder taken from reference TRBV14 and TRBJ2-7, is EAGVTQFPSHSVIEKGQTVTLRCDPISGHDNLYWYRRVMGKEIKFLLHFVKESKQDESGMPNNRFLAERTGGTYSTLKVQPAELEDSGVYFCASSHWRSSYEQYFGPGTRLTVT.

This clone showed up just a few times. V is TRBV2 and J is TRBJ1-6; 7 bases match TRBD1. The CDR3 covers 13 residues. Losses at the gene ends were 5 bases for V and 10 bases for J; bases not matched to a gene: 5. Germline CDR1 SNHLY, CDR2 FYNNEI. The CDR3 nucleotides are TGTGCCAGCAGTCCCACAGGGGACTCACCCCTCCACTTT. Amino acids: CASSPTGDSPLHF. The full variable domain, completed using reference TRBV2 and TRBJ1-6, is EPEVTQTPSHQVTQMGQEVILRCVPISNHLYFYWYRQILGQKVEFLVSFYNNEISEKSEIFDDQFSVERPDGSNFTLKIRSTKLEDSAMYFCASSPTGDSPLHFGNGTRLTVT.

This chain links TRBV6-5 with TRBJ1-5; D is unresolved. The CDR3 has 13 residues. CDR1 is MNHEY, CDR2 SVGAGI, per germline. Trimming pared 6 bases from V and 7 bases from J, leaving 13 bases between. The CDR3 sequence: CASSIQEGQPQHF. The CDR3, as DNA: TGTGCCAGCAGCATCCAGGAGGGACAGCCCCAGCATTTT.

The J gene is TRBJ1-1, the V gene TRBV5-1; unclear D gene. Germline CDR1 reads SGHRS; CDR2 reads YFSETQ. Between the trimmed V and J ends, which lost 0 bases and 5 bases, there was a span of 11 bases. The CDR3 consists of 14 residues. The DNA for the CDR3 is TGCGCCAGCAGCTTGGATCTCAGACGGACTGAAGCTTTCTTT. This translates into CASSLDLRRTEAFF.

The chain combines TRBV11-2 with TRBJ2-7; D gene unclear. The ends were cut back, 0 bases at V and 3 bases at J, with 15 bases in the middle. The CDR3 has 16 residues. Germline loops: CDR1 SGHAT, CDR2 FQNNGV. The CDR3 bases are TGTGCCAGCAGCTTAGATATCGGAGAGATTAGCTACGAGCAGTACTTC. Its protein is CASSLDIGEISYEQYF. Variable domain in full (rest from reference TRBV11-2 and TRBJ2-7): EAGVAQSPRYKIIEKRQSVAFWCNPISGHATLYWYQQILGQGPKLLIQFQNNGVVDDSQLPKDRFSAERLKGVDSTLKIQPAKLEDSAVYLCASSLDIGEISYEQYFGPGTRLTVT.

The chain uses TRBV7-3 and TRBJ1-4; possibly TRBD1 for D (5 bases). The V end was cut by 1 base, the J end by 7 bases, with 13 bases between. CDR1 is SGHTA, CDR2 FQGTGA, per germline. There are 15 residues in the CDR3. The CDR3 sequence is CASSLIRRGAEKLFF. The CDR3 DNA is TGTGCCAGCAGCTTAATCCGGAGGGGTGCTGAAAAACTGTTTTTT.

The CDR3 sequence is CASSEMYQETQYF. For the CDR3, the DNA is TGTGCCAGCAGTGAAATGTACCAAGAGACCCAGTACTTC. V is TRBV2 and J is TRBJ2-5; no definite D call. V was trimmed by 2 bases and J by 0 bases, leaving 4 bases between them. The CDR3 spans 13 residues. Germline V gives CDR1 SNHLY, CDR2 FYNNEI.

This clone was seen once. The chain joins TRBV18 to TRBJ1-1; D not resolved. Germline CDR1 KGHSH, CDR2 LQKENI. There are 15 residues in the CDR3. V was cut by 6 bases and J by 1 base, with 15 bases left in between. The CDR3 spells CASSTTAVQNTEAFF. The CDR3 coding sequence is TGTGCCAGCTCCACCACGGCGGTGCAGAACACTGAAGCTTTCTTT.

The chain couples TRBV30 to TRBJ2-4; no clear D. Trimming shortened V by 3 bases and J by 2 bases, and 11 bases separated the two germline ends. Germline V CDR1 and CDR2: GTSNPN, SVGIG (reference sequence). The CDR3 has 14 residues. The CDR3 nucleotides read TGTGCCTGGAGCGGGCGTGGGACCAAAAACATTCAGTACTTC. It yields the protein CAWSGRGTKNIQYF.